These 22 T cell receptor beta chains came from one sample sequenced in a study of Ad26.COV2.S vaccination and SARS-CoV-2 variants. As for treatment: 15 to 20 received Ad26.COV2.S at low or high dose, single or two shots; about 5 received placebo; per-sample allocation not given. Day 63 following the first vaccine or placebo injection was when the samples were taken. Profiling relied on immunoSEQ multiplex PCR, and the TCRdb table lists in-frame clones only, not all of them. There are about 240,000 clones in the sample; 88% occur only once, and around 10% lies in the top ten. The source material was peripheral blood, sampled in a trial of Ad26.COV2.S vaccine versus placebo. These TCRs come from a person aged 18-60 years who received the Ad26.COV2.S COVID-19 vaccine or a placebo.

Here the CDR3 reads CASKNSGANVLTF. In nucleotides, the CDR3 is TGTGCCAGCAAAAACTCTGGGGCCAACGTCCTGACTTTC. The chain joins TRBV6-5 to TRBJ2-6; no definite D call. The CDR3 extends over 13 amino acids. V was shortened by 7 bases and J by 0 bases, with 4 bases between the two germline ends. Germline values: CDR1 MNHEY, CDR2 SVGAGI.

V gene TRBV4-3 combines with J gene TRBJ1-4, with D unresolved. Trimming pared 0 bases from V and 3 bases from J, leaving 2 bases between. The germline V gene encodes CDR1 LGHNA and CDR2 YSLEER. The CDR3 loop spans 13 amino acids. The CDR3: CASSQDPNEKLFF. The CDR3 nucleotides are TGCGCCAGCAGCCAAGATCCTAATGAAAAACTGTTTTTT.

The gene calls are TRBV30 and TRBJ2-3, with TRBD2 matching over 12 bases. V lost 0 bases, J lost 5 bases, and 15 bases stayed unmatched. Germline CDR1 GTSNPN, CDR2 SVGIG (reference sequence). The CDR3 has 19 amino acids. Here the CDR3 DNA reads TGTGCCTGGAGTGTAGGGCTAGCGGGGGGGCCAGGTTTCGGAGATACGCAGTATTTT. Translation: CAWSVGLAGGPGFGDTQYF.

The chain joins TRBV13 to TRBJ2-6; 9 bases are shared with TRBD1. CDR1 is PRHDT, CDR2 FYEKMQ, per germline (reference sequence). V was pared by 3 bases and J by 2 bases, with 5 bases of the junction left unmatched. The length of the CDR3 is 17 residues. CDR3 sequence (DNA): TGTGCCAGCAGCTTCGAGACAGGGGGTACTGGGGCCAACGTCCTGACTTTC. Translated, it gives CASSFETGGTGANVLTF.

The chain is built from TRBV29-1 and TRBJ1-4; no clear D gene. The germline V and J ends were trimmed by 6 bases and 7 bases, with 18 bases remaining between them. Germline CDR1 reads SQVTM; CDR2 reads ANQGSEA. The CDR3 spans 14 residues. The CDR3 sequence: CSVAGQAGGEKLFF. For the CDR3, the DNA is TGCAGCGTGGCCGGGCAGGCGGGTGGTGAAAAACTGTTTTTT. The full variable domain, rest sourced from reference TRBV29-1 and TRBJ1-4, is SAVISQKPSRDICQRGTSLTIQCQVDSQVTMMFWYRQQPGQSLTLIATANQGSEATYESGFVIDKFPISRPNLTFSTLTVSNMSPEDSSIYLCSVAGQAGGEKLFFGSGTQLSVL.

The chain uses TRBV6-6 and TRBJ2-5; weak D call: TRBD2 (5 bases). The CDR3 contains 13 residues. From germline, CDR1 is MNHNY and CDR2 SVGAGI (reference sequence). V was pared by 6 bases and J by 5 bases, with 13 bases between. CDR3 sequence (DNA): TGTGCCAGCAGCTTCGGGGTTCAGGAGACCCAGTACTTC. This sequence encodes CASSFGVQETQYF.

In its sample, this clone was seen a few times. The V gene is TRBV3-1 (or the pseudogene TRBV3-2), the J gene TRBJ2-7; D unclear. There are 15 residues in the CDR3. From germline, CDR1 is LGHDT and CDR2 YNNKEL (reference sequence). V lost 4 bases, J lost 2 bases, and 15 bases lay in between. As DNA, the CDR3 is TGTGCCAGCAGCCCAACCGGTGCGGTCCCCTACGAGCAGTACTTC. This codes for CASSPTGAVPYEQYF.

V is TRBV30 and J is TRBJ2-7, with a weak D call TRBD2 (6 bases). V was shortened by 6 bases and J by 6 bases, with 18 bases between the two germline ends. Per the germline V gene, CDR1 is GTSNPN and CDR2 is SVGIG (reference sequence). The length of the CDR3 is 13 residues. DNA of the CDR3: TGTGCCTGTAACGGGGGTGGCTGGGGCGAGCAGTACTTC. Translated, it gives CACNGGGWGEQYF.

The chain has TRBV7-6 and TRBJ2-7; D gene unclear. The CDR3 loop spans 16 amino acids. Trimming shortened V by 0 bases and J by 3 bases, and 15 bases separated the two germline ends. The germline V gene encodes CDR1 SGHVS and CDR2 FNYEAQ. The CDR3 sequence is CASSLATARPIYEQYF. In DNA form, the CDR3 reads TGTGCCAGCAGCTTAGCGACGGCACGGCCCATCTACGAGCAGTACTTC.

The rearrangement links TRBV5-5 to TRBJ2-7; no clear D gene. Germline CDR1 and CDR2: SGHKS and YYEKEE (reference sequence). The V gene lost 1 base and the J gene lost 4 bases, with 15 bases spanning the gap. CDR3 length equals 15 residues. CDR3 residues: CASSLTDGQGYEQYF. CDR3 sequence (DNA): TGTGCCAGCAGCTTGACGGACGGCCAAGGATACGAGCAGTACTTC.

V and J are TRBV4-2 and TRBJ1-1; perhaps TRBD1 as D (5 bases). Per germline, CDR1 LGHNA and CDR2 YNFKEQ. The CDR3 has 15 residues. With 3 bases removed from V and 1 base from J, the gap between germline ends came to 12 bases. The CDR3 sequence is CASSQHGTANTEAFF. The CDR3 DNA is TGTGCCAGCAGCCAGCACGGGACGGCGAACACTGAAGCTTTCTTT.

Comment on this clone: The junction shows a germline mismatch at one end, possibly a read error. The chain carries TRBV10-3 and TRBJ1-1; D might be TRBD1 (6 bases). CDR3 length equals 14 residues. Germline CDR1 and CDR2: ENHRY and SYGVKD. The DNA of the CDR3 is TGTGCCATCAGTGACCACAGGGAGCAAACTGAAACTTTCTTT. Translated: CAISDHREQTETFF.

This clone was detected only once. Here the CDR3 DNA reads TGCAGTGCTAGAGCGGGGCGGGAGCAGTACTTC. This gives the protein CSARAGREQYF. The chain recombines TRBV20-1 with TRBJ2-7, with D perhaps being TRBD1 or TRBD2 (5 bases each). CDR3 length: 11 amino acids. From germline, CDR1 is DFQATT and CDR2 SNEGSKA (reference sequence). Trimming removed 1 base from V and 7 bases from J, with 8 bases in between.

Written as DNA, the CDR3 is TGTGCCAGCAGCTTAGGGGGCACGGGTAACACTGAAGCTTTCTTT. Translated, it gives CASSLGGTGNTEAFF. The chain has TRBV7-6 and TRBJ1-1; D may be TRBD1 (5 bases). The length of the CDR3 is 15 residues. Germline CDR1 is SGHVS and CDR2 is FNYEAQ. Trimming took off 1 base at V and 2 bases at J, with 11 bases between the two ends.

The V and J genes are TRBV27 and TRBJ2-5; either TRBD1 or TRBD2 may fit D (6 bases each). The germline gives CDR1 MNHEY, CDR2 SMNVEV (reference sequence). CDR3 size: 15 residues. V lost 0 bases and J 7 bases, leaving 15 bases between the germline ends. The CDR3 spells CASSLSLGGWGTQYF. Here the CDR3 DNA reads TGTGCCAGCAGTTTATCGTTGGGGGGCTGGGGGACCCAGTACTTC.

This clone was seen only a few times. V usage is TRBV7-3 and J usage is TRBJ1-1; TRBD1 agrees at 9 bases. CDR1 and CDR2 (germline): SGHTA, FQGTGA. The CDR3 consists of 14 residues. Germline trimming cut 3 bases from V and 1 base from J; bases unmatched to any gene: 0. The CDR3 DNA reads TGTGCCAGCAGCTTGGACAGGGGGAACACTGAAGCTTTCTTT. Its protein product is CASSLDRGNTEAFF. Complete variable domain (other parts from reference TRBV7-3 and TRBJ1-1): GAGVSQTPSNKVTEKGKYVELRCDPISGHTALYWYRQSLGQGPEFLIYFQGTGAADDSGLPNDRFFAVRPEGSVSTLKIQRTERGDSAVYLCASSLDRGNTEAFFGQGTRLTVV.

The chain is built from TRBV6-2 or TRBV6-3 and TRBJ2-5; no clear D gene. This CDR3 is built from 14 residues. V was pared by 3 bases and J by 1 base, with 9 bases between. From germline, CDR1 is MNHEY and CDR2 SVGEGT. The CDR3 reads CASSYGWGQETQYF. CDR3 nucleotides: TGTGCCAGCAGTTATGGGTGGGGCCAAGAGACCCAGTACTTC.

The rearrangement joins TRBV4-3 to TRBJ2-3; the D gene could be TRBD1 or TRBD2 (6 bases each). CDR3 length equals 16 residues. V was clipped by 1 base and J by 5 bases, with 16 bases between them. The V gene's germline CDR1 is LGHNA and CDR2 YSLEER. CDR3 bases: TGCGCCAGCAGCCAAGGATCGGGGGCCCCAGGAGATACGCAGTATTTT. Translated: CASSQGSGAPGDTQYF.

The chain recombines TRBV5-1 with TRBJ2-3; possibly TRBD1 for D (5 bases). Trimming left V 2 bases short and J 4 bases short, with 11 bases between. Looked up from germline, CDR1 is SGHRS and CDR2 is YFSETQ. The CDR3 extends over 14 amino acids. The CDR3 protein is CASSLGVRADTQYF. The CDR3 nucleotides are TGCGCCAGCAGCTTAGGGGTCAGGGCAGATACGCAGTATTTT.

The rearrangement links TRBV28 to TRBJ1-5; D gene unclear. CDR1 MDHEN and CDR2 SYDVKM come from the germline V gene. V lost 4 bases, J lost 10 bases, and 17 bases lay in between. There are 14 residues in the CDR3. CDR3 bases: TGTGCCAGCAGTTCCACCCCTCGTCTGAATCCCCAGCATTTT. Its protein is CASSSTPRLNPQHF.

J is TRBJ2-4 and V is TRBV7-2; D gene uncertain. The CDR3 is 15 residues long. Germline V CDR1 and CDR2: SGHTA, FQGNSA. V lost 6 bases, J lost 0 bases, and 12 bases lay in between. The CDR3 nucleotides read TGTGCCAGCAGTTCAGGACCGCTAGCCAAAAACATTCAGTACTTC. This translates into CASSSGPLAKNIQYF.

The rearrangement uses TRBV5-1 and TRBJ1-2; the D is unclear. The CDR3 is 13 residues long. Per germline, CDR1 SGHRS and CDR2 YFSETQ. V was shortened by 0 bases and J by 6 bases, with 9 bases between the two germline ends. CDR3 sequence reads: CASSLGSVDGYTF. CDR3 nucleotide sequence: TGCGCCAGCAGCTTGGGGAGTGTGGATGGCTACACCTTC.